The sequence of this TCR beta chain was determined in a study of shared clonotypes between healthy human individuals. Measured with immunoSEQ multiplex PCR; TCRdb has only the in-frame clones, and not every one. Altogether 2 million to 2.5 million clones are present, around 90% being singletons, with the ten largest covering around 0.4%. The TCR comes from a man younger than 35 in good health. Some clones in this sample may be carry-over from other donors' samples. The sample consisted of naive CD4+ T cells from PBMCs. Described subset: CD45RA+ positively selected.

The CDR3 DNA sequence: TGTGCCAGCAGCACGCTAACAGGGAACTATGGCTACACCTTC. Its translation: CASSTLTGNYGYTF. The chain is built from TRBV28 and TRBJ1-2; a possible D gene is TRBD1 (6 bases). Trimming took off 6 bases at V and 2 bases at J, with 13 bases between the two ends. The CDR3 has 14 amino acids. CDR1 MDHEN and CDR2 SYDVKM come from the germline V gene.